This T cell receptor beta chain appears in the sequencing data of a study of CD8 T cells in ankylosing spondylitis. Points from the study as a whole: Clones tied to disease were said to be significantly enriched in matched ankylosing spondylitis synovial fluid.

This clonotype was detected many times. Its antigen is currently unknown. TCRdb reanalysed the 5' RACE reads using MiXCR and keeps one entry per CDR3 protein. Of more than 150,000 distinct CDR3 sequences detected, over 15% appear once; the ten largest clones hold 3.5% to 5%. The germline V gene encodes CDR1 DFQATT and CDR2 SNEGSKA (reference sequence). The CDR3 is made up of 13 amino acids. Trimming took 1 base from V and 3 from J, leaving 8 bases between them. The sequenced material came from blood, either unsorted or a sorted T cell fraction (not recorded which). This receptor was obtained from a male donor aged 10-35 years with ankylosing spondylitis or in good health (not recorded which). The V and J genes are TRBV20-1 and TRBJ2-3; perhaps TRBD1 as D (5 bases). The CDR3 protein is CSARGSGTDTQYF. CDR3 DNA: TGCAGTGCTAGAGGTTCAGGGACAGATACGCAGTATTTT.